In this sample, the clone carrying this T cell receptor (beta chain) turned up once. Method: immunoSEQ multiplex PCR; TCRdb's copy keeps in-frame clones and lacks some. In the table there are some 180,000 clones, roughly 79% of which are singletons. The data derive from a study of blood T cell repertoires in COVID-19. Germline loops: CDR1 SGHTA, CDR2 FQGTGA. The V gene lost 2 bases and the J gene lost 8 bases, with 12 bases spanning the gap. The CDR3 has 13 residues. This clonotype originated in a woman aged 40 to 49 with COVID-19, enrolled during active disease. Sequences were obtained from peripheral blood. The V call is TRBV7-3, the J call TRBJ1-2; D is unclear. CDR3 amino acids: CASSLDGVQGYTF. CDR3 nucleotide sequence: TGTGCCAGCAGCTTAGATGGTGTTCAGGGCTACACCTTC.